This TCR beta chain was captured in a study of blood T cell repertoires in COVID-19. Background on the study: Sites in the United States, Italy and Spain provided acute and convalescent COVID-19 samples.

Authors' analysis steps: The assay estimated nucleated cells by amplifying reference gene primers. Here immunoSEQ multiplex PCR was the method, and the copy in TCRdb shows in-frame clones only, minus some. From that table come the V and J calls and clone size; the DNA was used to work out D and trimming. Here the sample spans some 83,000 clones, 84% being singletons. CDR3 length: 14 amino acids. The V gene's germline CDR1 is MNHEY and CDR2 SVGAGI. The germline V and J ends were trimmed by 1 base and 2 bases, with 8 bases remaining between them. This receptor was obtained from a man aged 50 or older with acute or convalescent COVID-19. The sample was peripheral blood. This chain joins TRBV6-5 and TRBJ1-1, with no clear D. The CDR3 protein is CASSYLRINTEAFF. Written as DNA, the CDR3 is TGTGCCAGCAGTTACTTGAGGATTAACACTGAAGCTTTCTTT.